Following are 23 T cell receptor beta chains from one sample sequenced in a study of cytomegalovirus exposure and HLA in healthy donors (dated by TCRdb to the late 2010s). The method was the immunoSEQ multiplex PCR assay. For the multiplex PCR, a mixture combining 60 forward primers for TCR Vbeta segments and 13 reverse primers for TCR Jbeta segments was used. TCRdb retrieved this table from immuneACCESS and kept in-frame rearrangements only. Not all clones are present; in checked studies, unresolved V genes account for under half, and no reason is known for the remainder. The sample table records approximately 200,000 clones; about 80% of these occur just once. Of the sample, around 2.2% falls within the top ten clones. Sequenced: PBMCs. The receptors were sampled from a woman in her late teens or twenties in good health and CMV-seropositive.

This chain uses TRBV4-1 with TRBJ1-1; D call uncertain. The germline V gene encodes CDR1 MGHRA and CDR2 YSYEKL. V lost 4 bases, J lost 2 bases, and 8 bases lay in between. The CDR3 contains 13 residues. The CDR3 DNA follows: TGCGCCAGCAGCCCGACACTTAACACTGAAGCTTTCTTT. The encoded protein is CASSPTLNTEAFF.

The chain combines TRBV2 with TRBJ2-3, with D unclear. Trimming cost V 7 bases and J 3 bases, with 17 bases left between them. There are 15 residues in the CDR3. Germline V lookup: CDR1 SNHLY, CDR2 FYNNEI. The CDR3 DNA reads TGTGCCAGCAAGAGAACCTCCCGCGGAACAGATACGCAGTATTTT. This sequence encodes CASKRTSRGTDTQYF.

V is TRBV7-2 and J is TRBJ1-3; D call uncertain. Germline V gene lookup returns CDR1 SGHTA and CDR2 FQGNSA. V lost 9 bases to trimming and J lost 3 bases, with 15 bases between them. This CDR3 is built from 14 residues. Written as DNA, the CDR3 is TGTGCCAGTCATGAGATTACCGTTGGAAACACCATATATTTT. Translating it yields CASHEITVGNTIYF.

The genes are TRBV6-6 and TRBJ2-1, with D possibly matching TRBD1 (5 bases). Germline CDR1 and CDR2: MNHNY and SVGAGI (reference sequence). The CDR3 covers 12 residues. Deletions cut 7 bases from V and 3 bases from J, with 7 bases between. The DNA for the CDR3 is TGTGCCAGCAAAGACAGCTACAATGAGCAGTTCTTC. Translation: CASKDSYNEQFF.

V is TRBV19 and J is TRBJ1-1, with D perhaps matching TRBD1 (6 bases). Trimming removed 7 bases at V and 3 bases at J, with 15 bases between. Germline V gives CDR1 LNHDA, CDR2 SQIVND (reference sequence). This CDR3 region has 14 residues. CDR3 sequence: CASTLNRVDTEAFF. For the CDR3, the DNA is TGTGCCAGTACCCTGAACAGGGTCGACACTGAAGCTTTCTTT.

The chain couples TRBV7-8 to TRBJ1-3; D unclear. Germline lookup yields CDR1 SGHVS and CDR2 FQNEAQ. The V gene lost 1 base and the J gene lost 0 bases, with 4 bases spanning the gap. This CDR3 has 14 amino acids. The CDR3 is CASSLDISGNTIYF. The CDR3, as DNA: TGTGCCAGCAGCTTAGATATCTCTGGAAACACCATATATTTT. The full variable domain, in which reference TRBV7-8 and TRBJ1-3 provide the parts outside the CDR3, is GAGVSQSPRYKVAKRGQDVALRCDPISGHVSLFWYQQALGQGPEFLTYFQNEAQLDKSGLPSDRFFAERPEGSVSTLKIQRTQQEDSAVYLCASSLDISGNTIYFGEGSWLTVV.

This chain uses TRBV4-1 with TRBJ2-5, with D possibly TRBD2 on 5 matching bases. The last part of the DNA fits TRBJ2-7 better; the J call may be wrong. CDR3 length equals 15 residues. Germline V lookup: CDR1 MGHRA, CDR2 YSYEKL. As DNA, the CDR3 is TGCGCCAGCAGCCAAGCAGTGTCGGGGTCCTACGAGCAGTACTTC. It is translated as CASSQAVSGSYEQYF.

CDR3 region: CASRSSRGSYEQYF. The CDR3 region has the DNA TGTGCCAGTAGGTCTTCTAGGGGCTCCTACGAGCAGTACTTC. The chain links TRBV19 to TRBJ2-7; TRBD1 might be the D (5 bases). V was shortened by 6 bases and J by 0 bases, with 12 bases between the two germline ends. This CDR3 is built from 14 residues. Germline-derived CDR1 and CDR2 are LNHDA and SQIVND (reference sequence).

The V and J genes are TRBV6-5 and TRBJ1-2; D is possibly TRBD1 (5 bases). The CDR3 has 14 amino acids. CDR1 MNHEY and CDR2 SVGAGI come from the germline V gene. Trimming stripped 4 bases from V and 4 bases from J, with 13 bases between. The CDR3 coding sequence is TGTGCCAGCAGTTCACTACGGAGGGGCTATGGCTACACCTTC. Translation gives CASSSLRRGYGYTF.

This clone has more than one count but fewer than ten. The rearrangement uses TRBV7-8 and TRBJ2-5, with 11 bases fitting TRBD2. The V gene end was trimmed by 2 bases and the J gene end by 3 bases; junction bases not matched to a gene: 5. The CDR3 totals 16 residues. CDR1 and CDR2 (germline): SGHVS, FQNEAQ. In nucleotides, the CDR3 is TGTGCCAGCAGCTTATTAGCGGGGGGGCCGGAAGAGACCCAGTACTTC. Translated, it gives CASSLLAGGPEETQYF.

This chain uses TRBV6-6 with TRBJ2-7; 7 nucleotides agree with TRBD2. Losses at the gene ends were 4 bases for V and 2 bases for J; bases not matched to a gene: 5. The V gene's germline CDR1 is MNHNY and CDR2 SVGAGI (reference sequence). The CDR3 is 14 amino acids. For the CDR3, the DNA is TGTGCCAGCAGTTGCGGGCGGGGGACCTACGAGCAGTACTTC. It specifies CASSCGRGTYEQYF.

The V and J genes are TRBV5-1 and TRBJ2-5, with D possibly matching TRBD1 (6 bases). V was cut by 0 bases and J by 1 base, with 7 bases left in between. In germline, CDR1 is SGHRS, CDR2 YFSETQ. The CDR3 is 14 amino acids. The CDR3 nucleotides read TGCGCCAGCAGCTTGGGGGGGCTCCAAGAGACCCAGTACTTC. Translation gives CASSLGGLQETQYF. Full variable domain (remainder filled in from reference TRBV5-1 and TRBJ2-5): KAGVTQTPRYLIKTRGQQVTLSCSPISGHRSVSWYQQTPGQGLQFLFEYFSETQRNKGNFPGRFSGRQFSNSRSEMNVSTLELGDSALYLCASSLGGLQETQYFGPGTRLLVL.

V gene TRBV7-9 combines with J gene TRBJ2-7; D is undetermined. Trimming cost V 5 bases and J 4 bases, with 12 bases left between them. Germline loops: CDR1 SEHNR, CDR2 FQNEAQ (reference sequence). The CDR3 has 13 amino acids. The CDR3 loop reads CASSHPLLYEQYV. CDR3 coding DNA: TGTGCCAGCAGCCACCCATTACTATACGAGCAGTACGTC.

DNA of the CDR3: TGTGCCAGTAGGGCCTCGCGGTCTCGCACAGATACGCAGTATTTT. Translating it yields CASRASRSRTDTQYF. This chain joins TRBV19 and TRBJ2-3; D gene unclear. Germline V gene sequence: CDR1 LNHDA, CDR2 SQIVND (reference sequence). This CDR3 spans 15 amino acids. V gave up 6 bases and J gave up 1 base, with 14 bases separating them.

This chain uses TRBV30 with TRBJ1-1, with D unclear. The CDR3 is made up of 13 amino acids. The germline V gene encodes CDR1 GTSNPN and CDR2 SVGIG (reference sequence). Trimming shortened V by 3 bases and J by 4 bases, and 12 bases separated the two germline ends. CDR3 sequence: CAWSRDGFTEAFF. As DNA, the CDR3 is TGTGCCTGGAGCCGGGATGGGTTCACTGAAGCTTTCTTT.

The chain employs TRBV11-3 and TRBJ2-3; 11 positions agree with TRBD2. Germline V lookup: CDR1 SGHNT, CDR2 YENEEA. J was trimmed by 5 bases and V by 1 base; bases with no gene match: 5. The CDR3 contains 16 residues. This CDR3 reads CASSLVTSGGQDTQYF. The CDR3 DNA reads as TGTGCCAGCAGCTTAGTTACTAGCGGGGGCCAAGATACGCAGTATTTT.

The chain joins TRBV7-9 to TRBJ1-4; 8 bases line up with TRBD1. Germline V gene lookup returns CDR1 SEHNR and CDR2 FQNEAQ (reference sequence). Trimming removed 5 bases from V and 8 bases from J; junction bases left unmatched: 10. This CDR3 is built from 15 residues. The CDR3 is CASSQTGGNYEKLFF. CDR3 in DNA: TGTGCCAGCAGCCAAACAGGGGGAAATTACGAAAAACTGTTTTTT.

The CDR3 protein is CASSFRTGHNEQFF. The DNA of the CDR3 is TGTGCCAGCAGCTTTCGGACAGGTCACAATGAGCAGTTCTTC. The genes are TRBV5-5 and TRBJ2-1; 7 nucleotides line up with TRBD1. Germline V lookup: CDR1 SGHKS, CDR2 YYEKEE (reference sequence). The CDR3 length is 14 residues. J lost 5 bases, V lost 2 bases, and 4 bases had no gene match. Together with reference TRBV5-5 and TRBJ2-1, the CDR3 gives the full variable domain: DAGVTQSPTHLIKTRGQQVTLRCSPISGHKSVSWYQQVLGQGPQFIFQYYEKEERGRGNFPDRFSARQFPNYSSELNVNALLLGDSALYLCASSFRTGHNEQFFGPGTRLTVL.

This clone occurred once. The chain links TRBV7-9 to TRBJ1-6, with 7 bases matching TRBD1. The CDR3 is 14 residues long. V lost 5 bases and J lost 6; bases outside the gene matches: 4. Germline V CDR1 and CDR2: SEHNR, FQNEAQ (reference sequence). The DNA of the CDR3 is TGTGCCAGCAGCGTGGGACAGCTTAATTCACCCCTCCACTTT. This encodes CASSVGQLNSPLHF. Full variable domain (outside the CDR3, taken from reference TRBV7-9 and TRBJ1-6): DTGVSQNPRHKITKRGQNVTFRCDPISEHNRLYWYRQTLGQGPEFLTYFQNEAQLEKSRLLSDRFSAERPKGSFSTLEIQRTEQGDSAMYLCASSVGQLNSPLHFGNGTRLTVT.

This chain joins TRBV4-2 and TRBJ1-6; no definite D call. CDR1 is LGHNA and CDR2 is YNFKEQ in the germline V gene. V was trimmed by 1 base and J by 14 bases, leaving 9 bases between them. This CDR3 spans 12 amino acids. The CDR3 nucleotides read TGTGCCAGCAGCCAAGGGTCGGAGGCCCTCCACTTT. Its protein is CASSQGSEALHF.

The chain couples TRBV11-1 to TRBJ1-1; perhaps TRBD1 as D (5 bases). The germline V gene has CDR1 SGHAT and CDR2 FQDESV (reference sequence). Trimming took off 2 bases at V and 1 base at J, with 8 bases between the two ends. This CDR3 has 14 amino acids. In nucleotides, the CDR3 is TGTGCCAGCAGCTTAAGCGGGACGAACACTGAAGCTTTCTTT. Its protein is CASSLSGTNTEAFF.

The V and J genes are TRBV19 and TRBJ1-1; D gene ambiguous. The CDR3 totals 14 residues. Per the germline V gene, CDR1 is LNHDA and CDR2 is SQIVND (reference sequence). Trimming shortened V by 5 bases and J by 1 base, and 11 bases separated the two germline ends. The CDR3 region is CASSLEGRNTEAFF. In DNA, the CDR3 is TGTGCCAGTAGTTTGGAGGGCAGGAACACTGAAGCTTTCTTT.

This clone was found a few times. The V and J genes are TRBV28 and TRBJ1-4; TRBD1 aligns across 8 bases. This CDR3 is built from 15 residues. CDR1 and CDR2 from the germline V gene are MDHEN and SYDVKM. The V and J ends lost 4 bases and 7 bases, in that order; junction bases with no gene match: 8. CDR3 sequence reads: CASSWTGLFREKLFF. The DNA of the CDR3 is TGTGCCAGCAGTTGGACAGGGCTTTTCCGTGAAAAACTGTTTTTT. The complete variable domain, with remaining parts taken from reference TRBV28 and TRBJ1-4, reads DVKVTQSSRYLVKRTGEKVFLECVQDMDHENMFWYRQDPGLGLRLIYFSYDVKMKEKGDIPEGYSVSREKKERFSLILESASTNQTSMYLCASSWTGLFREKLFFGSGTQLSVL.